These T cell receptor beta chains were read from a single sample in a study of blood T cell repertoires in COVID-19. Profiled with immunoSEQ multiplex PCR; TCRdb holds only in-frame clones, not every one. The data show approximately 76,000 clones, 70% to 90% seen once. The sequencing sample was made of peripheral blood. The receptor source for this set is a man aged 30 to 39 with acute or convalescent COVID-19. CDR3s include the opening cysteine and the closing phenylalanine or tryptophan. D genes are given only for firm matches. For some rows the clone size is stated as once, few or many, or as a class when expanded; others skip it.

J	V	D	size	CDR3	DNA
TRBJ1-1	TRBV12-5	.	.	CASGLVRTEITEAFF	TGTGCTAGTGGTTTGGTTAGGACAGAAATCACTGAAGCTTTCTTT
TRBJ2-3	TRBV7-9	TRBD2	.	CASSPNSGRTTDTQYF	TGTGCCAGCAGCCCGAATAGCGGGAGGACAACAGATACGCAGTATTTT
TRBJ1-1	TRBV3-1/TRBV3-2	TRBD1	.	CASSGRDRGNEAFF	TGTGCCAGCAGCGGCCGGGACAGGGGAAACGAAGCTTTCTTT
TRBJ2-7	TRBV4-3	.	.	CASSQDIAVSYEQYF	TGCGCCAGCAGCCAAGATATAGCGGTCTCCTACGAGCAGTACTTC
TRBJ2-3	TRBV5-4	TRBD2	.	CASSPMGRTRSPDTQYF	TGTGCCAGCAGCCCCATGGGCCGGACTAGATCCCCAGATACGCAGTATTTT
TRBJ2-1	TRBV29-1	TRBD1	.	CSVVDRSSYNEQFF	TGCAGCGTTGTGGACAGGAGCTCCTACAATGAGCAGTTCTTC
TRBJ1-1	TRBV27	.	.	CASKDAGGGTEAFF	TGTGCCAGCAAGGACGCTGGGGGGGGAACTGAAGCTTTCTTT
TRBJ1-5	TRBV27	.	.	CAAQGSRQGPQHF	TGTGCCGCGCAGGGTAGTAGGCAGGGGCCCCAGCATTTT
TRBJ2-1	TRBV7-3	TRBD2	few	CASSLNPIRLAGVFNEQFF	TGTGCCAGCAGCCTCAACCCCATCCGACTAGCGGGAGTATTTAATGAGCAGTTCTTC
TRBJ2-1	TRBV3-1/TRBV3-2	.	.	CASSQERDGPTYNEQFF	TGTGCCAGCAGCCAAGAGCGGGATGGACCCACTTACAATGAGCAGTTCTTC
TRBJ2-1	TRBV5-1	TRBD1	.	CASSLAGRGLGGDEQFF	TGCGCCAGCAGCTTGGCCGGCAGGGGGCTAGGAGGGGATGAGCAGTTCTTC
TRBJ2-1	TRBV7-2	.	.	CASSPTQGYNEQFF	TGTGCCAGCAGCCCTACCCAGGGGTACAATGAGCAGTTCTTC
TRBJ2-1	TRBV27	TRBD2	.	CASSYSGRANEQFF	TGTGCCAGCAGTTATAGCGGGAGGGCCAATGAGCAGTTCTTC
TRBJ2-5	TRBV7-2	.	once	CASSLVGETQYF	TGTGCCAGCAGCTTAGTCGGGGAGACCCAGTACTTC
TRBJ1-5	TRBV28	TRBD1	.	CASRSQGNQPQHF	TGTGCCAGCAGGTCACAGGGGAATCAGCCCCAGCATTTT
TRBJ1-2	TRBV9	TRBD1	.	CASSLRLTGDAGYTF	TGTGCCAGCAGCCTCCGCCTAACAGGGGATGCTGGCTACACCTTC
TRBJ2-1	TRBV19	.	.	CASSIEGTPNEQFF	TGTGCCAGTAGTATCGAAGGGACACCCAATGAGCAGTTCTTC
TRBJ2-1	TRBV18	TRBD1	.	CASSPPLRAGGNEQFF	TGTGCCAGCTCACCACCGCTGAGGGCAGGGGGCAATGAGCAGTTCTTC
TRBJ2-5	TRBV18	TRBD2	.	CASSPIAGGRETQYF	TGTGCCAGCTCACCAATAGCGGGAGGAAGGGAGACCCAGTACTTC
TRBJ2-7	TRBV7-9	TRBD1	.	CASSTGQGRYEQYF	TGTGCCAGCAGCACAGGACAGGGGAGGTACGAGCAGTACTTC
TRBJ2-2	TRBV11-2	.	.	CASSLVSTGELEGGELFF	TGTGCCAGCAGCTTAGTTTCGACGGGGGAGTTAGAGGGCGGGGAGCTGTTTTTT
TRBJ1-1	TRBV4-1	.	.	CASRAGATEAFF	TGCGCCAGCAGGGCGGGTGCGACTGAAGCTTTCTTT
TRBJ1-2	TRBV30	TRBD1	.	CAWETRGEYGYTF	TGTGCCTGGGAGACCAGGGGGGAGTATGGCTACACCTTC
TRBJ1-1	TRBV3-1/TRBV3-2	.	.	CASSRTQGVEAFF	TGTGCCAGCAGCCGTACACAGGGAGTTGAAGCTTTCTTT
TRBJ2-7	TRBV4-1	.	.	CASSQGFLEAEQYF	TGCGCCAGCAGCCAAGGGTTTCTAGAGGCGGAGCAGTACTTC
TRBJ2-7	TRBV2	.	.	CASSDPGIAYEQYF	TGTGCCAGCAGTGATCCGGGGATTGCCTACGAGCAGTACTTC
TRBJ2-4	TRBV29-1	.	.	CSVTDSPQHIQYF	TGCAGCGTCACGGACAGCCCCCAGCACATTCAGTACTTC
TRBJ2-2	TRBV4-1	TRBD2	.	CASSQASGTNTGELFF	TGCGCCAGCAGCCAGGCTAGCGGGACGAACACCGGGGAGCTGTTTTTT
TRBJ1-5	TRBV15	.	.	CATSSVSTYSNQPQHF	TGTGCCACCAGCAGTGTCAGTACGTATAGCAATCAGCCCCAGCATTTT
TRBJ1-3	TRBV18	.	.	CASSPLTVDGSGNTIYF	TGTGCCAGCTCACCGCTGACAGTCGACGGCTCTGGAAACACCATATATTTT
TRBJ2-1	TRBV19	.	few	CASTGVYNEQFF	TGTGCCAGTACCGGGGTATACAATGAGCAGTTCTTC
TRBJ2-7	TRBV5-8	.	.	CASSLGQIDSLTDF	TGTGCCAGCAGCCTCGGACAGATAGACAGTTTAACAGACTTC
TRBJ1-2	TRBV29-1	.	.	CSGGQGDPYGYTF	TGCAGCGGGGGGCAGGGCGACCCCTATGGCTACACCTTC
TRBJ1-4	TRBV7-9	.	.	CASSKAGADEKLFF	TGTGCCAGCAGCAAAGCAGGGGCGGACGAAAAACTGTTTTTT
TRBJ2-7	TRBV19	TRBD2	few	CASSTSGTYEQYF	TGTGCCAGTTCGACTAGCGGTACCTACGAGCAGTACTTC
TRBJ1-5	TRBV2	.	.	CASSEVNLTSNQPQHF	TGTGCCAGCAGTGAAGTGAACCTAACGAGCAATCAGCCCCAGCATTTT
TRBJ2-3	TRBV21-1	.	.	CASPPWRVGDTQYF	TGTGCCAGCCCCCCTTGGAGGGTCGGAGATACGCAGTATTTT
TRBJ2-5	TRBV27	TRBD2	.	CASMGLAGLEETQYF	TGTGCCAGCATGGGACTAGCGGGATTGGAAGAGACCCAGTACTTC
TRBJ2-7	TRBV7-2	.	.	CASSLVGRETYEQYF	TGTGCCAGCAGCTTAGTCGGGAGAGAGACCTACGAGCAGTACTTC
TRBJ1-5	TRBV6-1	.	few	CASSEPGISNQPQHF	TGTGCCAGCAGTGAACCAGGGATAAGCAATCAGCCCCAGCATTTT
TRBJ1-2	TRBV7-9	TRBD1	few	CASSFNGQGPLYGYTF	TGTGCCAGCAGCTTCAATGGACAGGGTCCTCTCTATGGCTACACCTTC
TRBJ1-4	TRBV15	.	.	CATSRAGLINEKLFF	TGTGCCACCAGCAGAGCGGGACTGATTAATGAAAAACTGTTTTTT
TRBJ2-3	TRBV29-1	.	.	CSVEGGSSGRSTDTQYF	TGCAGCGTTGAAGGGGGGTCCAGCGGGCGCAGCACAGATACGCAGTATTTT
TRBJ1-4	TRBV19	.	.	CASSMVQGNEKLFF	TGTGCCAGTAGTATGGTCCAGGGAAATGAAAAACTGTTTTTT
TRBJ2-1	TRBV5-1	TRBD2	once	CASSKTSGRTNEQFF	TGCGCCAGCAGCAAAACTAGCGGGAGAACGAATGAGCAGTTCTTC
TRBJ1-1	TRBV6-5	.	.	CASSYGGVNTEAFF	TGTGCCAGCAGTTACGGGGGGGTGAACACTGAAGCTTTCTTT